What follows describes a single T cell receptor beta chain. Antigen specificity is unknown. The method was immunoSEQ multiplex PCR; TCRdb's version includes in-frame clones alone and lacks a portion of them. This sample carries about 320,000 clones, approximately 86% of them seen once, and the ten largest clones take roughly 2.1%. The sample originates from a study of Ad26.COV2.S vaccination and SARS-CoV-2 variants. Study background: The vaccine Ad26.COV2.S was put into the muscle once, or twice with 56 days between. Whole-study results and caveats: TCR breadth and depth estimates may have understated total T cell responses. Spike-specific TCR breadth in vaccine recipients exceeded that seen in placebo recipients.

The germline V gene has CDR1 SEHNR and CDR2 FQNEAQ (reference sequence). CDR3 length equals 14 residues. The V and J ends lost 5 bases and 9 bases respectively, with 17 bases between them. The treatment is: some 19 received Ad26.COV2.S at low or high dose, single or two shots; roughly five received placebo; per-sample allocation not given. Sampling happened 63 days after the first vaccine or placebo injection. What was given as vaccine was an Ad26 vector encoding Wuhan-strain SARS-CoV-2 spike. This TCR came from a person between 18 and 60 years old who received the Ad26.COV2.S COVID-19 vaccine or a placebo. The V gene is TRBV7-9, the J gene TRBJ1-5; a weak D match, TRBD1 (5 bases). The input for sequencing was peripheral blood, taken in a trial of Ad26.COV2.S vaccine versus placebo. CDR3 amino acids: CASSKGTSILPQHF. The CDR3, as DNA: TGTGCCAGCAGCAAAGGGACTTCGATCTTGCCCCAGCATTTT.